This T cell receptor beta chain was captured in a study of shared clonotypes between healthy human individuals. DNA input for the unsorted PBMC replicate PCRs was about 0.3 ug, approximately 29,000 T cell genomes. Only in-frame clones appear in the TCRdb table, and some are missing; sequencing was by immunoSEQ multiplex PCR. Among about 470,000 clones, about 85% were seen once, and the ten largest hold less than 15%. This CDR3 has 17 residues. Per the germline V gene, CDR1 is KGHSH and CDR2 is LQKENI. With 0 bases clipped from V and 5 bases from J, the junction kept 12 bases outside the gene matches.

The clonotype originates from a middle-aged woman in good health. Some clones in this sample may be carry-over from other donors' samples. This chain joins TRBV18 and TRBJ1-1, with 7 nucleotides matching TRBD1. The sequenced sample consisted of PBMCs. The CDR3 DNA reads TGTGCCAGCTCACCACCGCCACGTTTAGGGGGCTCAACTGAAGCTTTCTTT. Translating it yields CASSPPPRLGGSTEAFF.